Given below is one T cell receptor (beta chain) in context. No antigen is known for it. The CDR3 length is 13 residues. Germline V lookup: CDR1 ENHRY, CDR2 SYGVKD. The V and J ends lost 4 bases and 4 bases respectively, with 11 bases between them. The data were obtained in a study of a mutant IDH1 vaccine in newly diagnosed glioma. Study-level background: Sex distribution of treated patients was approximately 60% male and roughly 38% female; mean age was about 41 years. The timing of visit V12 was week 35, and that of visit V13 was week 47. Study-wide results and caveats: Whatever changes occurred in top peripheral T cell clonotypes seemed unrelated to pseudoprogression.

Sequenced by immunoSEQ multiplex PCR; TCRdb stores in-frame clones only, minus some. The sample shows 40,000 or so clones, roughly 80% of them seen only once. Regarding time point: week 47, end of study. Vaccination used 300 ug of mutant IDH1 20-mer peptide per dose, with topical imiquimod. Each donor presented with a new WHO grade 3 or 4 astrocytoma that tested IDH1-mutant and showed ATRX loss. This receptor was taken from a man aged 18-30 years with glioma. Some clones in this sample may be carry-over from other donors' samples. The V gene is TRBV10-3, the J gene TRBJ2-7; maybe TRBD1 (5 bases). Sequences were derived from PBMCs, sampled from a glioma patient whose treatment included an IDH1 peptide vaccine. CDR3 region: CAISVGVGYEQYF. CDR3 DNA: TGTGCCATCAGTGTAGGGGTTGGATACGAGCAGTACTTC.